This T cell receptor beta chain was documented in a study of identical twins listed by TCRdb under 2016. Context from the whole study: TCR alpha and beta repertoires from monozygotic twins, unrelated adults of various ages and cord blood were deep-sequenced to test whether fetal clonotypes persist. Replicate twin experiments were performed at different times using different library preparation protocols to rule out contamination.

In the germline V gene, CDR1 corresponds to KGHDR and CDR2 to SFDVKD. V and J are trimmed by 5 bases and 1 base, and the gene matches miss 6 bases of the junction. From the cysteine through the phenylalanine, the CDR3 covers 17 amino acids. The CDR3 DNA has 51 bases and is translated from base 1. To prepare the library, 5' RACE was applied. The instrument was an Illumina HiSeq 2000. A universal primer binding site was added through template switching, and the final cDNA carried a unique molecular identifier so that TCR cDNA molecules could be counted accurately. Specific primers in the conserved constant-segment region were used to synthesize first-strand cDNA for TCR alpha and beta chains. To control for contamination, every cDNA library was double barcoded, receiving both a SMART-Mk sample barcode and Illumina barcodes. TruSeq adapter sequences, together with Illumina sample barcodes, were added in two successive PCR steps. Sequencing of the TCR alpha and beta cDNA libraries was done on the Illumina HiSeq platform using custom primers. The authors processed their data as follows. Raw reads were processed with MiGEC to extract unique molecular identifiers, and MiXCR was used to determine CDR3 positions. For each individual, recombination models were inferred using an EM algorithm with the repgenHMM and IGoR tools. Shared clonotypes were analyzed with the tcR package in R, and sharing was normalized by the product of cloneset sizes. To study raw recombination without the effects of thymic and clonal selection, out-of-frame nonproductive sequences were analyzed. The public reads were reanalyzed by TCRdb: fastp trimming at Q25, MiXCR alignment, in-frame beta chains only. Entries that share a CDR3 protein sequence are merged under the most common genes and DNA. These V and J calls are TCRdb output, not the study's own analysis. The sample table contains 450,000 to 650,000 distinct CDR3 sequences; only one count was recorded for approximately 16% of them. The top ten clonotypes cover around 0.4% of the sample.

All donors were healthy Caucasians. Three pairs of female monozygotic twins, all aged about 18 to 30 years, made up the twin cohort. Positive isolation kits from Invitrogen were used to isolate the CD4+ and CD8+ T cell populations. The study at large found these results: Zero-insertion analyses could be partly confounded by invariant T cells such as MAIT and iNKT, although diverse VJ usage argued against such confounding for most clonotypes. Because the same donors could not be followed over many years, conclusions were based on cross-sectional statistical analysis. Compared with coincidental sharing between unrelated individuals, out-of-frame TCR alpha sequences shared between twins showed an excess of sequences with low generation probability. Recombination models systematically underestimated out-of-frame TCR alpha sharing in monozygotic twins but agreed with sharing between unrelated individuals. A weaker excess of twin sharing was found in beta out-of-frame sequences because the signal-to-noise ratio was lowered by fewer shared sequences. Abundant cord blood beta clonotypes had fewer insertions, young adult naive repertoires showed a similar but weaker trend, and memory repertoires showed no such trend.

This clonotype has just a few counts. Its antigen has not been determined. No base-level quality is on record; no much larger clone is a single base apart. The sample was also linked to a second study, of yellow fever vaccine responses in identical twins. The other study reports the following: According to the authors, in identical twins the way T cells responded to vaccination appeared partly convergent and partly personalized. Focusing on identical twins, the study followed the T cell clones that responded to the vaccine, and did so with precision.

The receptor was isolated from a woman aged 18-30 years in good health. Recombination joined TRBV24-1 with TRBJ2-1; TRBD2 aligns with 11 central bases. The source material was CD4+ T cells sorted from blood. The bases read TGTGCCACCAGTGGGCTAGCGGGGGGCGCGTCCTACAATGAGCAGTTCTTC. Its coded protein is CATSGLAGGASYNEQFF.